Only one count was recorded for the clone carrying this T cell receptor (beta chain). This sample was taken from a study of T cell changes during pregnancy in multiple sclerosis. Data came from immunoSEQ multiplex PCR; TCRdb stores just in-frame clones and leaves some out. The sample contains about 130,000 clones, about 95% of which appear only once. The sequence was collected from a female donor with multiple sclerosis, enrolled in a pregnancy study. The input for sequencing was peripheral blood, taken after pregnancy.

The CDR3 reads CASSYSGYNEQFF. CDR3 DNA sequence: TGTGCCAGCAGTTACTCCGGCTACAATGAGCAGTTCTTC. The chain has TRBV6-5 and TRBJ2-1; D is uncertain. V lost 0 bases and J lost 3, with 3 bases in between. This CDR3 is 13 amino acids long. The germline V gene encodes CDR1 MNHEY and CDR2 SVGAGI.